The 21 T cell receptor beta chains presented below share a single source sample, sequenced in a study of T cells after yellow fever vaccination. TCRdb re-analysed the 5' RACE reads in MiXCR, keeping a single row per CDR3 protein. The table includes approximately 250,000 distinct CDR3 sequences, roughly 4.8% detected once. The starting material was CD4+ T cells sorted from PBMCs, obtained on the day of the yellow fever booster vaccination. Receptors were obtained from a man aged 18 to 30 who received the YFV17D yellow fever vaccine.

Many counts were recorded for this clonotype. In nucleotides, the CDR3 is TGTGCCACCGTGATCTTAGGGGGAACTGAGCAGTTCTTC. Its protein is CATVILGGTEQFF. V is TRBV27 and J is TRBJ2-1; TRBD1 is a possible D gene (6 bases). The V gene's germline CDR1 is MNHEY and CDR2 SMNVEV (reference sequence). The V gene lost 10 bases and the J gene lost 9 bases, with 19 bases spanning the gap. The CDR3 runs 13 residues.

This clonotype has a count of ten or more. V gene TRBV12-3 or TRBV12-4 combines with J gene TRBJ1-3, with D tentatively TRBD1 (5 bases). V shed 2 bases and J shed 0 bases, with 11 bases lying between them. The CDR3 totals 16 residues. CDR3 in DNA: TGTGCCAGCAGTTTAAGGGGTCCCCCCTCTGGAAACACCATATATTTT. It yields the protein CASSLRGPPSGNTIYF.

Concerning this clonotype itself: One end of the junction fails to match germline, which may point to a read error. The rearrangement links TRBV6-6 to TRBJ2-2; D is ambiguous. This CDR3 comprises 15 residues. CDR1 and CDR2 from the germline V gene are MNHNY and SVGAGI (reference sequence). CDR3 in amino acids: CASSYSQANTGELFF. The CDR3 nucleotides are TGTGCCAGCAGCTACTCCCAGGCGAACACCGGGGAGCTGTTTTTT.

There are many counts of this clonotype. The chain carries TRBV4-1 and TRBJ1-3; 8 bases map to TRBD1. The CDR3 loop spans 16 amino acids. V dropped 6 bases and J dropped 0; count of bases not matched to a gene: 7. Germline CDR1 reads MGHRA; CDR2 reads YSYEKL. The CDR3 bases are TGCGCCAGCAGTAGACAGGGGCCGAGCTCTGGAAACACCATATATTTT. Translated, it gives CASSRQGPSSGNTIYF.

This clonotype was detected a few times. The chain uses TRBV11-2 and TRBJ2-4; a weak D match, TRBD2 (5 bases). This CDR3 contains 17 residues. Trimming took 5 bases from V and 0 from J, leaving 17 bases between them. The V gene's germline CDR1 is SGHAT and CDR2 FQNNGV. The CDR3 here is CASSETNFFRAKNIQYF. CDR3 in DNA: TGTGCCAGCAGCGAGACTAATTTCTTTCGAGCCAAAAACATTCAGTACTTC.

The rearrangement links TRBV6-1 to TRBJ1-1; no firm D call. CDR1 and CDR2 (germline): MNHNS, SASEGT. The CDR3 spans 12 residues. V was shortened by 3 bases and J by 8 bases, with 10 bases between the two germline ends. The chain's CDR3 is CASSDFEREAFF. CDR3 DNA sequence: TGTGCCAGCAGTGACTTCGAGAGAGAAGCTTTCTTT.

This clonotype has a handful of counts. The V gene is TRBV7-6, the J gene TRBJ1-2; tentatively, D is TRBD1 (6 bases). The V end lost 5 bases, the J end lost 7 bases, and 20 bases lay between the germline ends. The CDR3 has 15 amino acids. CDR1 SGHVS and CDR2 FNYEAQ come from the germline V gene. The CDR3 loop is CASSPRGSGASGYTF. CDR3 coding DNA: TGTGCCAGCAGCCCTAGAGGGTCGGGGGCATCTGGCTACACCTTC.

This clonotype has a count of ten or more. J is TRBJ1-2 and V is TRBV12-3 or TRBV12-4, with 10 bases lining up with TRBD1. The CDR3 length is 15 residues. V dropped 6 bases and J dropped 6; count of bases not matched to a gene: 10. The CDR3 region has the DNA TGTGCCAGCAGACAAGACAGGGGGCTATTGGATGGCTACACCTTC. Amino acid sequence: CASRQDRGLLDGYTF.

This clonotype was detected a few times. The chain couples TRBV20-1 to TRBJ2-6; possible D gene TRBD1, 5 bases. The V gene lost 8 bases and the J gene lost 2 bases, with 13 bases spanning the gap. CDR3 length: 14 amino acids. The germline V gene encodes CDR1 DFQATT and CDR2 SNEGSKA (reference sequence). In DNA, the CDR3 is TGCAGTACCTTTGGGGCGGCTGGGGCCAACGTCCTGACTTTC. This gives the protein CSTFGAAGANVLTF.

The rearrangement joins TRBV18 to TRBJ2-5; no firm D call. The CDR3 extends over 13 amino acids. Per the germline V gene, CDR1 is KGHSH and CDR2 is LQKENI. V gave up 3 bases and J gave up 2 bases, with 7 bases separating them. The CDR3 DNA is TGTGCCAGCTCACCGCCTCCTCAAGAGACCCAGTACTTC. Translating gives CASSPPPQETQYF.

The rearrangement uses TRBV5-1 and TRBJ1-2; 7 nucleotides agree with TRBD1. J was trimmed by 0 bases and V by 4 bases; bases with no gene match: 3. This CDR3 has 14 residues. CDR1 and CDR2 (germline): SGHRS, YFSETQ. The DNA for the CDR3 is TGCGCCAGCAGCGGGGGACAGACTAACTATGGCTACACCTTC. This sequence encodes CASSGGQTNYGYTF.

The chain combines TRBV20-1 with TRBJ1-5, with D possibly matching TRBD1 (6 bases). V lost 6 bases to trimming and J lost 7 bases, with 22 bases between them. This CDR3 contains 15 residues. Per the germline V gene, CDR1 is DFQATT and CDR2 is SNEGSKA (reference sequence). CDR3 nucleotides: TGCAGTGCACCATCTGGGGACATTGGGTACCAGCCCCAGCATTTT. It translates to CSAPSGDIGYQPQHF.

This clonotype was observed many times. The chain links TRBV10-3 to TRBJ2-5; 11 bases fit TRBD2. The V gene end was trimmed by 5 bases and the J gene end by 3 bases; junction bases not matched to a gene: 2. The CDR3 is made up of 14 amino acids. The germline V gene has CDR1 ENHRY and CDR2 SYGVKD. CDR3 region: CAISMTSGEETQYF. For the CDR3, the DNA is TGTGCCATCAGTATGACTAGCGGGGAAGAGACCCAGTACTTC.

This clonotype was seen many times. CDR3 loop: CASSPGTSRREQYV. In nucleotides, the CDR3 is TGTGCCAGCAGCCCCGGGACTAGCCGTCGCGAGCAGTACGTC. The chain is built from TRBV6-5 and TRBJ2-7; TRBD2 matches 9 bases. V dropped 6 bases and J dropped 6; count of bases not matched to a gene: 9. The CDR3 sequence is 14 residues long. Germline V gene data show CDR1 as MNHEY and CDR2 as SVGAGI.

Ten or more counts support this clonotype. This chain joins TRBV29-1 and TRBJ1-4; 7 bases agree with TRBD1. Germline V gene lookup returns CDR1 SQVTM and CDR2 ANQGSEA. The CDR3 runs to 12 residues. V shed 5 bases and J 7 bases; nucleotides not matched to a gene: 4. CDR3 in amino acids: CSVRAGGEKLFF. The CDR3 DNA follows: TGCAGCGTTCGGGCAGGGGGTGAAAAACTGTTTTTT.

Many counts were recorded for this clonotype. In nucleotides, the CDR3 is TGTGCCAGCAGCTCCCAGCGGGGGATCACAGATACGCAGTATTTT. This sequence encodes CASSSQRGITDTQYF. V gene TRBV7-2 combines with J gene TRBJ2-3; 8 bases match TRBD2. The J segment lost 2 bases and the V segment lost 4 bases, leaving 5 bases of the junction unmatched. The CDR3 runs to 15 residues. From germline, CDR1 is SGHTA and CDR2 FQGNSA.

The table lists this clonotype with a few counts. The CDR3 reads CASSAEAGGNYNEQFF. As DNA, the CDR3 is TGTGCCAGCAGCGCCGAAGCGGGGGGTAACTACAATGAGCAGTTCTTC. The V call is TRBV6-4, the J call TRBJ2-1, with 9 bases lining up with TRBD2. This CDR3 is built from 16 residues. Trimming removed 6 bases from V and 3 bases from J; junction bases left unmatched: 9. The V gene's germline CDR1 is MRHNA and CDR2 SNTAGT.

The chain joins TRBV19 to TRBJ2-5, with D uncertain. In germline, CDR1 is LNHDA, CDR2 SQIVND (reference sequence). The length of the CDR3 is 17 residues. V gave up 4 bases and J gave up 5 bases, with 23 bases separating them. DNA of the CDR3: TGTGCCAGTAGTAAAGGGAATAGGCTCATCCTAGGGGAGACCCAGTACTTC. Amino acid sequence: CASSKGNRLILGETQYF.

This clonotype was seen more than once but under ten times. The chain uses TRBV4-1 and TRBJ1-2, with TRBD1 identical over 11 bases. The CDR3 totals 19 residues. V gave up 1 base and J gave up 6 bases; unmatched junction bases: 16. Germline V gives CDR1 MGHRA, CDR2 YSYEKL. DNA of the CDR3: TGCGCCAGCAGCCAAGCCGTTCTAAGGACAGGGGGCGTTTGGCATGGCTACACCTTC. Translated: CASSQAVLRTGGVWHGYTF.

The chain couples TRBV20-1 to TRBJ2-7; weak D call: TRBD1 (6 bases). The CDR3 sequence is 14 residues long. Germline CDR1 is DFQATT and CDR2 is SNEGSKA (reference sequence). V shed 3 bases and J shed 3 bases, with 15 bases lying between them. The CDR3 spells CSASRQGSFYEQYF. The DNA of the CDR3 is TGCAGTGCTAGTCGGCAGGGGTCCTTCTACGAGCAGTACTTC.

This clonotype has more than one count but fewer than ten. The CDR3, as DNA: TGTGCCAGCAGCGTAGAAGTAGTCGGGGAGCTGTTTTTT. Amino acids: CASSVEVVGELFF. The chain uses TRBV9 and TRBJ2-2; D gene unclear. This CDR3 has 13 amino acids. V shed 0 bases and J shed 7 bases, with 7 bases lying between them. Germline CDR1 is SGDLS and CDR2 is YYNGEE.